This T cell receptor beta chain emerged from a study of cytomegalovirus exposure and HLA in healthy donors. With respect to this clone: As yet, its antigen is unknown.

PCR used 60 Vbeta primers and 13 Jbeta primers. Produced via immunoSEQ multiplex PCR; TCRdb's table is partial and in-frame only. In the table there are about 140,000 clones, 88% of which are singletons. Whole-study findings and limits: After further analysis at a later stage, 16,951 TCR beta sequences were associated with HLA alleles at 0.05 false discovery rate. Immune exposure data for these donors was limited to CMV serostatus.

Germline CDR1 is SGHRS and CDR2 is YFSETQ. The V gene lost 4 bases and the J gene lost 0 bases, with 14 bases spanning the gap. The CDR3 runs 15 residues. This TCR derives from a woman aged 35 to 49 in good health and CMV-seronegative. The V call is TRBV5-1, the J call TRBJ2-7; perhaps TRBD2 as D (6 bases). The sequenced material came from PBMCs. This CDR3 is CASSLGPGSSYEQYF. The DNA for the CDR3 is TGCGCCAGCAGCCTCGGACCCGGGAGCTCCTACGAGCAGTACTTC.